This record looks at one TCR beta chain sequence and its context. Its antigen is undetermined. Via MiXCR, TCRdb re-called the reads, giving one row per CDR3 protein. The table includes more than 150,000 distinct CDR3 sequences, roughly 30% detected once. The sample belongs to a study of T cell repertoires in cytomegalovirus infection. Across the study: An indication of both CMV infection and matching HLA type came from public TCR beta signatures. Study-level results: Cumulated frequencies of public TCR beta families served to identify carriers of CMV plus the relevant HLA. Predominance within the ex vivo response was attributable to HLA-C-restricted CMV-specific TCR beta clonotypes.

V was pared by 6 bases and J by 3 bases, with 4 bases of the junction left unmatched. CDR1 ENHRY and CDR2 SYGVKD come from the germline V gene. CDR3 size: 13 residues. This receptor was obtained from a human donor in good health (CMV status not recorded). Some clones in this sample may be carry-over from other donors' samples. The specimen was PBMCs. The rearrangement uses TRBV10-3 and TRBJ1-2, with 7 bases matching TRBD1. CDR3 region: CAISPGQYYGYTF. CDR3 nucleotides: TGTGCCATCAGCCCGGGACAGTACTATGGCTACACCTTC.